This is a list of T cell receptor beta chains from one sample in a study of blood T cell repertoires in COVID-19. Assay used: immunoSEQ multiplex PCR; TCRdb lists only in-frame clones, some missing. There are roughly 59,000 clones in the sample; roughly 81% occur only once, and 15% to 18% lies in the top ten. Material for sequencing was peripheral blood. The receptors derive from an older man with acute or convalescent COVID-19. Both conserved end residues are part of each CDR3. The order of the fields is clone size, J gene, V gene, D gene, CDR3 protein, CDR3 DNA. D genes are given only for firm matches. For some rows the clone size is stated as once, few or many, or as a class when expanded; others skip it.

abundance: NA; j_gene: TRBJ2-7; v_gene: TRBV10-3; d_gene: NA; CDR3aa: CAISESVFGTGTHEQYF; CDR3nt: TGTGCCATCAGTGAGTCTGTCTTCGGTACAGGGACCCACGAGCAGTACTTC
abundance: NA; j_gene: TRBJ1-3; v_gene: TRBV10-3; d_gene: NA; CDR3aa: CAISPSGGRRTGNTIYF; CDR3nt: TGTGCCATCAGCCCCTCGGGCGGCAGGAGGACTGGAAACACCATATATTTT
abundance: NA; j_gene: TRBJ2-7; v_gene: TRBV7-8; d_gene: TRBD1; CDR3aa: CASSPEDRLTPPTQQYF; CDR3nt: TGTGCCAGCAGCCCCGAGGACAGGTTGACTCCTCCTACGCAGCAGTACTTC
abundance: NA; j_gene: TRBJ2-3; v_gene: TRBV9; d_gene: TRBD2; CDR3aa: CASSDGRSGRKKDTQYF; CDR3nt: TGTGCCAGCAGCGATGGAAGAAGCGGGAGGAAGAAAGATACGCAGTATTTT
abundance: NA; j_gene: TRBJ2-3; v_gene: TRBV18; d_gene: TRBD2; CDR3aa: CASSPGTSGSTDTQYF; CDR3nt: TGTGCCAGCTCACCAGGGACTAGCGGGAGTACAGATACGCAGTATTTT
abundance: NA; j_gene: TRBJ1-6; v_gene: TRBV5-1; d_gene: TRBD1; CDR3aa: CASSLLDRGNSPLHF; CDR3nt: TGCGCCAGCAGCCTCCTTGACAGGGGTAATTCACCCCTCCACTTT
abundance: once; j_gene: TRBJ1-2; v_gene: TRBV28; d_gene: TRBD1; CDR3aa: CASRSSGTVYGYTF; CDR3nt: TGTGCCAGCAGATCTTCCGGGACAGTCTATGGCTACACCTTC
abundance: NA; j_gene: TRBJ2-7; v_gene: TRBV7-9; d_gene: NA; CDR3aa: CASSSAPAYEQYF; CDR3nt: TGTGCCAGCAGCTCCGCCCCGGCCTACGAGCAGTACTTC
abundance: NA; j_gene: TRBJ2-7; v_gene: TRBV29-1; d_gene: NA; CDR3aa: CSVVPSLEEVYEQYF; CDR3nt: TGCAGCGTTGTCCCCTCATTAGAGGAGGTCTACGAGCAGTACTTC
abundance: few; j_gene: TRBJ1-4; v_gene: TRBV5-6; d_gene: NA; CDR3aa: CASSSLGATNEKLFF; CDR3nt: TGTGCCAGCAGCTCCTTAGGGGCAACTAATGAAAAACTGTTTTTT
abundance: NA; j_gene: TRBJ2-5; v_gene: TRBV9; d_gene: TRBD1; CDR3aa: CASSGGQGTQETQYF; CDR3nt: TGTGCCAGCAGCGGAGGACAGGGGACCCAAGAGACCCAGTACTTC
abundance: NA; j_gene: TRBJ2-7; v_gene: TRBV27; d_gene: TRBD1; CDR3aa: CASSPSRGQGTYEQYF; CDR3nt: TGTGCCAGCAGTCCCTCACGGGGACAGGGGACCTACGAGCAGTACTTC
abundance: NA; j_gene: TRBJ2-1; v_gene: TRBV2; d_gene: NA; CDR3aa: CASRPDSLLGKFF; CDR3nt: TGTGCCAGCAGACCGGACTCCCTGTTGGGAAAGTTCTTC
abundance: NA; j_gene: TRBJ1-5; v_gene: TRBV24-1; d_gene: TRBD1; CDR3aa: CATSDRTGPNQPQHF; CDR3nt: TGTGCCACCAGTGATCGGACAGGGCCCAATCAGCCCCAGCATTTT
abundance: NA; j_gene: TRBJ1-2; v_gene: TRBV7-9; d_gene: NA; CDR3aa: CASSSYGYTF; CDR3nt: TGTGCCAGCAGCTCTTATGGCTACACCTTC
abundance: NA; j_gene: TRBJ2-1; v_gene: TRBV19; d_gene: NA; CDR3aa: CASSMGRGSYNEQFF; CDR3nt: TGTGCCAGTAGTATGGGCAGGGGATCCTACAATGAGCAGTTCTTC
abundance: NA; j_gene: TRBJ1-4; v_gene: TRBV2; d_gene: TRBD1; CDR3aa: CASRMDRANEKLFF; CDR3nt: TGTGCCAGCAGGATGGACAGGGCTAATGAAAAACTGTTTTTT
abundance: NA; j_gene: TRBJ2-1; v_gene: TRBV11-2; d_gene: NA; CDR3aa: CASSLGLAGLSVEQFF; CDR3nt: TGTGCCAGCAGCTTAGGATTGGCGGGATTGAGCGTTGAGCAGTTCTTC
abundance: NA; j_gene: TRBJ1-3; v_gene: TRBV19; d_gene: NA; CDR3aa: CASSTDSGNTIYF; CDR3nt: TGTGCCAGTAGTACGGACAGTGGAAACACCATATATTTT
abundance: NA; j_gene: TRBJ2-7; v_gene: TRBV29-1; d_gene: NA; CDR3aa: CSVEGLKTRPAKEQYF; CDR3nt: TGCAGCGTTGAAGGGCTCAAGACCAGGCCTGCGAAAGAGCAGTACTTC
abundance: few; j_gene: TRBJ1-1; v_gene: TRBV10-3; d_gene: NA; CDR3aa: CAISEGERTGDTEAFF; CDR3nt: TGTGCCATCAGTGAGGGGGAACGGACGGGGGACACTGAAGCTTTCTTT
abundance: few; j_gene: TRBJ1-2; v_gene: TRBV9; d_gene: TRBD1; CDR3aa: CASSVATGGDSYGYTF; CDR3nt: TGTGCCAGCAGCGTAGCTACGGGGGGGGACAGCTATGGCTACACCTTC
abundance: NA; j_gene: TRBJ2-7; v_gene: TRBV2; d_gene: TRBD2; CDR3aa: CASSYTGTSGRATYEQYF; CDR3nt: TGTGCCAGCAGTTACACCGGGACTAGCGGGAGGGCTACCTACGAGCAGTACTTC
abundance: NA; j_gene: TRBJ1-4; v_gene: TRBV7-9; d_gene: NA; CDR3aa: CASRLGTNEKLFF; CDR3nt: TGTGCCAGCAGACTTGGAACTAATGAAAAACTGTTTTTT
abundance: NA; j_gene: TRBJ2-7; v_gene: TRBV29-1; d_gene: TRBD1; CDR3aa: CSVARGSSYEQYF; CDR3nt: TGCAGCGTTGCCAGGGGGAGCTCCTACGAGCAGTACTTC